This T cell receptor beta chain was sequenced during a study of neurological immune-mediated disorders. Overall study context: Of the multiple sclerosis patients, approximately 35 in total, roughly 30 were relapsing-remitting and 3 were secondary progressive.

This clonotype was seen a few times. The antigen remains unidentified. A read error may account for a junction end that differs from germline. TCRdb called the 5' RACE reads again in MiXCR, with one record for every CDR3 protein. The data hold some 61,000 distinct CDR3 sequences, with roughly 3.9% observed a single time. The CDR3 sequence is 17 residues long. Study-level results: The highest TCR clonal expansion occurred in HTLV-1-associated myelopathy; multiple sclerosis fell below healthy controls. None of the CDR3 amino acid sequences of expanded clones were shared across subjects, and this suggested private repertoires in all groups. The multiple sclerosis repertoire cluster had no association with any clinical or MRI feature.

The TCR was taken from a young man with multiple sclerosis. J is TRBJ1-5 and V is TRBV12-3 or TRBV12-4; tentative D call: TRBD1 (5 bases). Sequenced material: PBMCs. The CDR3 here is CASSLGGGDGSNQPQNF. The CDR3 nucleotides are TGTGCCAGCAGTTTAGGTGGAGGGGATGGAAGCAATCAGCCCCAGAATTTT.